This is a list of T cell receptor beta chains from one sample in a study of T cell responses to AZD1222 COVID-19 vaccine. The method was immunoSEQ multiplex PCR; TCRdb's version includes in-frame clones alone and lacks a portion of them. Altogether roughly 120,000 clones are present, around 90% being singletons, with the ten largest covering under 20%. This specimen consisted of peripheral blood, obtained on day 0 of MenACWY control vaccination. The receptors stem from an adult in good health. Each CDR3 is given with its conserved first and last residue. The D gene is left open where the match is weak. Size is stated for part of the rows, as once, few or many counts, or as a class when the clone is expanded.

J gene | V gene | D gene | clone size | CDR3 DNA | CDR3 protein
TRBJ1-4 | TRBV5-1 | TRBD1 | . | TGCGCCAGCAGCTTGGGGGACAGGGGGCGGAAACTGTTTTTT | CASSLGDRGRKLFF
TRBJ1-2 | TRBV4-1 | . | . | TGCGCCAGCAGCCAAGATCGAGGGGCCAAAAACTATGGCTACACCTTC | CASSQDRGAKNYGYTF
TRBJ2-1 | TRBV19 | . | . | TGTGCCAGTAGTATATTTGGAGGGAGCGCTCAGGAGCAGTTCTTC | CASSIFGGSAQEQFF
TRBJ2-7 | TRBV5-1 | TRBD1 | . | TGCGCCAGCAGCTACGGACAGGGGGCGTACGAGCAGTACTTC | CASSYGQGAYEQYF
TRBJ2-2 | TRBV28 | . | . | TGTGCCAGCATAGAGGACAGTAACACCGGGGAGCTGTTTTTT | CASIEDSNTGELFF
TRBJ1-3 | TRBV27 | . | . | TGTGCCAGCAGGAGACTCGGCTCTGGAAACACCATATATTTT | CASRRLGSGNTIYF
TRBJ2-1 | TRBV12-3/TRBV12-4 | . | . | TGTGCCAGCAGTTTGGTAGGGTACAATGAGCAGTTCTTC | CASSLVGYNEQFF
TRBJ2-5 | TRBV5-1 | TRBD2 | . | TGCGCCAGCAGTCCGAGCGGGGGGGAGACCCAGTACTTC | CASSPSGGETQYF
TRBJ1-2 | TRBV7-9 | . | . | TGTGCCAGCAGCTTTGACAGTATTATGGACTACACCTTC | CASSFDSIMDYTF
TRBJ1-4 | TRBV2 | TRBD1 | . | TGTGCCAGCAGGGGGGACAGGGATGAAAAACTGTTTTTT | CASRGDRDEKLFF
TRBJ2-5 | TRBV19 | . | . | TGTGCCAGTAGTACACAGGGTCACCAAGAGACCCAGTACTTC | CASSTQGHQETQYF
TRBJ1-6 | TRBV27 | TRBD1 | . | TGTGCCAGCACCCCCCGGGACAGGGTTAATTCACCCCTCCACTTT | CASTPRDRVNSPLHF
TRBJ1-2 | TRBV9 | . | . | TGTGCCAGCAGCCCCCGAGAAAACTATGGCTACACCTTC | CASSPRENYGYTF
TRBJ1-2 | TRBV19 | . | . | TGTGCCACCGCTGACGGTGGGGAATTTCACTATGGCTACACCTTC | CATADGGEFHYGYTF
TRBJ2-3 | TRBV25-1 | TRBD2 | . | TGTGCCAGCAGTGGTCCGGGACTAGCGGGAGTTTCCACAGATACGCAGTATTTT | CASSGPGLAGVSTDTQYF
TRBJ2-7 | TRBV2 | TRBD1 | . | TGTGCCAGCACTGGGGGACAGGACCTATTTCGGTACTTC | CASTGGQDLFRYF
TRBJ2-1 | TRBV4-1 | . | . | TGCGCCAGCAGCGCCTCCCCCCAGCCCGGGACACCCAACAATGAGCAGTTCTTC | CASSASPQPGTPNNEQFF
TRBJ2-7 | TRBV27 | . | . | TGTGCCAGCAGTTTAGCCACCGACTACGAGCAGTACTTC | CASSLATDYEQYF
TRBJ1-2 | TRBV28 | TRBD1 | . | TGTGCCAGCAGTCGGGACAGTAACTATGGCTACACCTTC | CASSRDSNYGYTF
TRBJ2-3 | TRBV20-1 | . | . | TGCAGTGCTAGTGTTGGGACGCAGTATTTT | CSASVGTQYF
TRBJ1-5 | TRBV2 | TRBD1 | . | TGTGCCAGCAGCGGACAGGGGAGTCAGCCCCAGCATTTT | CASSGQGSQPQHF
TRBJ2-1 | TRBV19 | . | . | TGTGCCAGTAGTTTCTCGGTGGGACTCAGCTCCTACAATGAGCAGTTCTTC | CASSFSVGLSSYNEQFF
TRBJ1-5 | TRBV7-9 | . | . | TGTGCCAGCAGCTTAGGGACAACCCCCAGCCAGCCCCAGCATTTT | CASSLGTTPSQPQHF
TRBJ1-3 | TRBV20-1 | TRBD1 | . | TGCAGTGCTAGTCCAGGGGGCGCGGTGGGAAACACCATATATTTT | CSASPGGAVGNTIYF
TRBJ2-7 | TRBV5-6 | . | once | TGTGCCAGCAGCTTGGGGGACTCGGCCTACGAGCAGTACTTC | CASSLGDSAYEQYF
TRBJ2-7 | TRBV5-6 | . | . | TGTGCCAGCAGCTGGGACCGATACGAGCAGTACTTC | CASSWDRYEQYF
TRBJ2-7 | TRBV5-1 | TRBD1 | . | TGCGCCAGCAGCTTGGGACAGGGCTCGGGAATTTACGAGCAGTACTTC | CASSLGQGSGIYEQYF
TRBJ1-4 | TRBV19 | . | . | TGTGCCAGTAGTGCCGGGCTTAATGAAAAACTGTTTTTT | CASSAGLNEKLFF
TRBJ2-7 | TRBV28 | . | few | TGTGCCAGCAGTTCCCCGGGTCGTACCTCCTACGAGCAGTACTTC | CASSSPGRTSYEQYF
TRBJ2-7 | TRBV29-1 | . | . | TGCAGCGGAGGGCAGGGCAGCTCCTACGAGCAGTACTTC | CSGGQGSSYEQYF
TRBJ1-3 | TRBV5-4 | . | . | TGTGCCAGCAGCTTGGGCGGGTGGACTGGAAACACCATATATTTT | CASSLGGWTGNTIYF
TRBJ2-2 | TRBV19 | . | . | TGTGCCAGTAGTATCGGGGCAACCGGGGAGCTGTTTTTT | CASSIGATGELFF
TRBJ2-7 | TRBV19 | TRBD1 | . | TGTGCCAGTAGCCAGACAGGGGGCGTCAACGAGCAGTACTTC | CASSQTGGVNEQYF
TRBJ1-5 | TRBV19 | . | few | TGTGCCAGTAGTATGGGAAGCAATCAGCCCCAGCATTTT | CASSMGSNQPQHF
TRBJ1-3 | TRBV11-2 | . | few | TGTGCCAGCAGCTTGAGATCACAGTTATATTTT | CASSLRSQLYF
TRBJ2-7 | TRBV6-5 | TRBD2 | . | TGTGCCAGCCGCTACATTAGCGGGATCAACGAGCAGTACTTC | CASRYISGINEQYF
TRBJ1-6 | TRBV9 | . | . | TGTGCCAGCAGCGTAGGGGGCGAGAATTCACCCCTCCACTTT | CASSVGGENSPLHF
TRBJ1-1 | TRBV25-1 | TRBD1 | . | TGTGCCAGCAGTGAACCAGGGGGGGTCGGTCGAGCTTTCTTT | CASSEPGGVGRAFF
TRBJ2-3 | TRBV2 | . | . | TGTGCCAGTGAGCCCCCGGCCAGCACAGATACGCAGTATTTT | CASEPPASTDTQYF
TRBJ1-5 | TRBV30 | . | . | TGTGCCTGGAGTGTACAGGACAGCAATCAGCCCCAGCATTTT | CAWSVQDSNQPQHF
TRBJ1-5 | TRBV27 | TRBD1 | . | TGTGCCAGCAGCCACAGGGGCAAGGGCAATCAGCCCCAGCATTTT | CASSHRGKGNQPQHF
TRBJ2-2 | TRBV5-1 | . | . | TGCGCCAGCAGCCCGAAGGTGAACACCGGGGAGCTGTTTTTT | CASSPKVNTGELFF